The 14 T cell receptor beta chains presented below share a single source sample, sequenced in a study of blood T cells in healthy people across ages. A J-beta primer mix and a sample-barcoded 5' primer were used in a second PCR of about 7 to 12 cycles. MiXCR, applied by TCRdb to the 5' RACE reads, yields one record per CDR3 protein. This table has some 780,000 distinct CDR3 sequences, around three fifths appearing once. The sequenced material came from blood. All receptors derive from a man aged 40-49 years in good health.

This clonotype was recorded a few times. The chain links TRBV20-1 to TRBJ1-1, with 9 positions matching TRBD1. CDR3 length: 14 residues. The V segment lost 5 bases and the J segment 4 bases; nucleotides outside the gene matches: 8. Per the germline V gene, CDR1 is DFQATT and CDR2 is SNEGSKA (reference sequence). CDR3 sequence: CSALTGGLGTEAFF. The CDR3 DNA sequence: TGCAGTGCTTTGACAGGGGGATTGGGCACTGAAGCTTTCTTT.

The chain combines TRBV11-2 with TRBJ2-7, with 8 bases that match TRBD2. V shed 5 bases, J shed 3 bases, and the junction held 12 bases outside the gene matches. Germline V gene lookup returns CDR1 SGHAT and CDR2 FQNNGV. The CDR3 runs to 16 residues. In nucleotides, the CDR3 is TGTGCCAGCAGCGCTCGAACCGGGACTAGAAACTACGAGCAGTACTTC. Residues: CASSARTGTRNYEQYF.

This clonotype was recorded a few times. The CDR3 bases are TGCAGCGTTGAGTTACACAAGAGCTATGGCTACACCTTC. This sequence encodes CSVELHKSYGYTF. This chain joins TRBV29-1 and TRBJ1-2; no firm D call. The CDR3 length is 13 residues. Germline-derived CDR1 and CDR2 are SQVTM and ANQGSEA. V lost 3 bases and J lost 4, with 12 bases in between.

The V gene is TRBV10-2, the J gene TRBJ2-7; 10 nucleotides line up with TRBD2. V shed 7 bases, J shed 2 bases, and the junction held 5 bases outside the gene matches. CDR1 is WSHSY, CDR2 SAAADI, per germline. The CDR3 extends over 14 amino acids. The CDR3 region is CASMPGLATYEQYF. CDR3 coding DNA: TGCGCCAGCATGCCGGGACTAGCGACCTACGAGCAGTACTTC.

This rearrangement joins TRBV4-2 to TRBJ2-7; 7 bases line up with TRBD2. The ends lost 4 bases at V and 0 bases at J; junction bases unmatched: 9. CDR1 is LGHNA and CDR2 is YNFKEQ in the germline V gene. This CDR3 has 16 residues. CDR3 protein: CASSRDLAASSYEQYF. Written as DNA, the CDR3 is TGTGCCAGCAGCCGGGATCTAGCGGCGAGCTCCTACGAGCAGTACTTC.

This clonotype has only a few counts. Possible read error: a much larger clone is one base away. The chain's CDR3 is CASREGTVSNQPQHF. The CDR3 DNA reads TGTGCCAGCAGGGAAGGGACAGTTAGCAATCAGCCCCAGCATTTT. The V and J genes are TRBV2 and TRBJ1-5; 7 nucleotides align to TRBD1. This CDR3 comprises 15 residues. The V gene's germline CDR1 is SNHLY and CDR2 FYNNEI.

The J gene is TRBJ2-3, the V gene TRBV12-3 or TRBV12-4, with TRBD1 matching 8 bases. The CDR3 contains 15 residues. V was clipped by 3 bases and J by 2 bases; unmatched bases: 4. The CDR3 loop is CASSLQGATTDTQYF. The CDR3 DNA reads as TGTGCCAGCAGTTTGCAGGGGGCGACCACAGATACGCAGTATTTT.

The rearrangement joins TRBV6-2 or TRBV6-3 to TRBJ2-7, with TRBD2 matching 7 bases. CDR1 is MNHEY and CDR2 is SVGEGT in the germline V gene. The V gene end was trimmed by 4 bases and the J gene end by 2 bases; junction bases not matched to a gene: 11. The CDR3 totals 16 residues. DNA of the CDR3: TGTGCCAGCAGTTTGATCGGGACTATGCCTACCTACGAGCAGTACTTC. Residues: CASSLIGTMPTYEQYF.

The rearrangement links TRBV5-4 to TRBJ2-5; D is uncertain. From germline, CDR1 is SGHNT and CDR2 YYREEE (reference sequence). The CDR3 covers 15 residues. Trimming took off 3 bases at V and 2 bases at J, with 14 bases between the two ends. CDR3 DNA sequence: TGTGCCAGCAGCTCTGCAGCAACCTTACAAGAGACCCAGTACTTC. Translating it yields CASSSAATLQETQYF.

The chain links TRBV7-3 to TRBJ2-3; unclear D gene. The germline V and J ends were trimmed by 2 bases and 4 bases, with 10 bases remaining between them. Germline CDR1 and CDR2: SGHTA and FQGTGA. The CDR3 runs 14 residues. This CDR3 reads CASSLAASPDTQYF. CDR3 bases: TGTGCCAGCAGCTTAGCAGCGAGCCCAGATACGCAGTATTTT.

The V call is TRBV28, the J call TRBJ1-4; no definite D call. CDR3 length: 13 residues. V shed 7 bases and J shed 5 bases, with 11 bases lying between them. Germline values: CDR1 MDHEN, CDR2 SYDVKM. The CDR3 region is CASKTGPNEKLFF. The CDR3 DNA reads as TGTGCCAGCAAGACCGGGCCGAATGAAAAACTGTTTTTT.

In this sample, this clonotype turned up a few times. This chain joins TRBV4-3 and TRBJ2-7; D ambiguous. CDR3 size: 14 residues. Germline V gives CDR1 LGHNA, CDR2 YSLEER. Trimming stripped 0 bases from V and 6 bases from J, with 12 bases between. DNA for the CDR3: TGCGCCAGCAGCCAAGATATCTTACCATCCGAGCAGTACTTC. Translating it yields CASSQDILPSEQYF.

This clonotype was detected a few times. The chain couples TRBV7-9 to TRBJ2-7; D is unclear. CDR3 length: 13 residues. V shed 5 bases and J shed 2 bases, with 10 bases lying between them. Germline CDR1 reads SEHNR; CDR2 reads FQNEAQ (reference sequence). CDR3 sequence reads: CASSTTRTYEQYF. The CDR3 coding sequence is TGTGCCAGCAGCACGACAAGGACCTACGAGCAGTACTTC.

The gene calls are TRBV20-1 and TRBJ2-3; D unclear. The CDR3 totals 14 residues. Deletions cut 1 base from V and 4 bases from J, with 12 bases between. The germline CDR1 and CDR2 sequences are DFQATT and SNEGSKA (reference sequence). Here the CDR3 DNA reads TGCAGTGCTAGAGTCTCGGAGAACGCAGATACGCAGTATTTT. Amino acid sequence: CSARVSENADTQYF.